These 2 T cell receptor beta chains were all obtained from the same sample, sequenced in a study of Tregs in tolerant kidney transplant recipients. Generated by immunoSEQ multiplex PCR, the TCRdb table keeps only in-frame clones and is missing some. The table includes about 110,000 clones, 85% to 90% detected once. Specimen: CD4+ T cells from blood, collected before the transplant. Receptors originate from a human donor who received a combined kidney and bone marrow transplant.

The chain recombines TRBV5-1 with TRBJ2-2; 7 bases line up with TRBD1. Trimming cost V 3 bases and J 5 bases; bases outside gene matches: 10. CDR1 SGHRS and CDR2 YFSETQ come from the germline V gene. The CDR3 sequence is 16 residues long. CDR3 coding DNA: TGCGCCAGCAGCTATTTAGACAGGGTCGTAACCGGGGAGCTGTTTTTT. Amino acid sequence: CASSYLDRVVTGELFF.

This chain connects TRBV6-1 to TRBJ2-5; 8 nucleotides align to TRBD2. With V trimmed by 9 bases and J by 6 bases, 6 bases remained unmatched. There are 12 residues in the CDR3. Germline-derived CDR1 and CDR2 are MNHNS and SASEGT. For the CDR3, the DNA is TGTGCCAGATTAGCGGGGTTCAAGACCCAGTACTTC. Its protein product is CARLAGFKTQYF.